This entry features one TCR beta chain sequence. This sample is drawn from a study of PD-L1 blockade in urothelial cancer. Study-wide context: Blood analysis was done at 3 weeks (second dose) and 6 weeks after treatment began. Typically, measured as a median, blood samples had 110,000 to 150,000 T cells.

Trimming stripped 1 base from V and 1 base from J, with 4 bases between. The germline CDR1 and CDR2 sequences are SGHTA and FQGTGA. This CDR3 has 14 residues. Assay used: immunoSEQ multiplex PCR; TCRdb lists only in-frame clones, some missing. The sample shows roughly 100,000 clones, less than 90% of them seen only once. Time point described: peripheral blood 6 weeks after treatment start. J is TRBJ2-2 and V is TRBV7-3; D not resolved. The source is a man in his 70s with urothelial cancer. This specimen consisted of PBMCs, obtained around atezolizumab (anti-PD-L1) treatment. The CDR3 nucleotides are TGTGCCAGCAGCTTAATCCAGAACACCGGGGAGCTGTTTTTT. Protein product: CASSLIQNTGELFF.